One and the same sample provided the 4 T cell receptor beta chains below, sequenced in a study of CD8+ T cells in alopecia areata. As the sequencing template, cDNA was produced by extracting RNA and reverse transcribing it. Generated by immunoSEQ multiplex PCR, the TCRdb table keeps only in-frame clones and is missing some. The data contain more than 95,000 clones, roughly two fifths of them singletons. The specimen sequenced was CD4+ T cells sorted from blood. These receptors were obtained from a human donor with alopecia areata.

With regard to this clone: This same CDR3 is encoded by further DNA sequences in the sample. The V call is TRBV7-9, the J call TRBJ1-1, with 7 bases aligning to TRBD1. Germline V CDR1 and CDR2: SEHNR, FQNEAQ (reference sequence). The CDR3 covers 15 residues. The J segment lost 1 base and the V segment lost 5 bases, leaving 7 bases of the junction unmatched. The CDR3 nucleotides read TGTGCCAGCAGCCAAAGGACAGGACGGAACACTGAAGCTTTCTTT. It specifies CASSQRTGRNTEAFF.

In this sample, this clone turned up a few times. This chain uses TRBV18 with TRBJ1-1; no clear D. The CDR3 runs 13 residues. V lost 6 bases and J lost 3, with 11 bases in between. CDR1 is KGHSH and CDR2 is LQKENI in the germline V gene. In nucleotides, the CDR3 is TGTGCCAGCTCGCCAAATGCGGACACTGAAGCTTTCTTT. It codes for CASSPNADTEAFF.

This clone was detected a few times. This same CDR3 is encoded by further DNA sequences in the sample. The rearrangement uses TRBV5-1 and TRBJ2-3, with D possibly TRBD1 on 5 matching bases. The CDR3 contains 14 residues. Trimming removed 4 bases at V and 0 bases at J, with 9 bases between. In germline, CDR1 is SGHRS, CDR2 YFSETQ. For the CDR3, the DNA is TGCGCCAGCAGCCTGACAGCTAGCACAGATACGCAGTATTTT. Its translation is CASSLTASTDTQYF.

This clone was seen ten or more times. V is TRBV15 and J is TRBJ1-4; D unclear. The CDR3 contains 13 residues. V was cut by 11 bases and J by 8 bases, with 18 bases left in between. Germline V gives CDR1 LNHNV, CDR2 YYDKDF (reference sequence). The CDR3 reads CASGARWREKLFF. The CDR3 region has the DNA TGTGCCTCCGGAGCGAGGTGGAGGGAAAAACTGTTTTTT.